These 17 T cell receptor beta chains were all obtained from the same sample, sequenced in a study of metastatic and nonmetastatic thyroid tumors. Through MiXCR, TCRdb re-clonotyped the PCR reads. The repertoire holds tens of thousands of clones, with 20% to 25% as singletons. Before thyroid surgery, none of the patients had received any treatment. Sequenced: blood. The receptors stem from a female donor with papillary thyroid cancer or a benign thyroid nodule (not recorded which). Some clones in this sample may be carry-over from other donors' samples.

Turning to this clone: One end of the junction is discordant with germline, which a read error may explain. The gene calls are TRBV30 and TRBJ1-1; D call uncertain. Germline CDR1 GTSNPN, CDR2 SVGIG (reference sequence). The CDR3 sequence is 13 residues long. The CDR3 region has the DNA TGTGCCTGGAGTGCCCGGGCACTGACGCTGGCTTTATTT. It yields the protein CAWSARALTLALF.

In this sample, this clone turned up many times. Here the CDR3 reads CASRQEWAAYNEQFF. CDR3 bases: TGTGCCAGCAGACAGGAGTGGGCTGCCTACAATGAGCAGTTCTTC. The chain joins TRBV2 to TRBJ2-1, with a tentative D call TRBD1 (5 bases). CDR1 and CDR2 from the germline V gene are SNHLY and FYNNEI. The CDR3 runs 15 residues. Trimming removed 6 bases at V and 2 bases at J, with 14 bases between.

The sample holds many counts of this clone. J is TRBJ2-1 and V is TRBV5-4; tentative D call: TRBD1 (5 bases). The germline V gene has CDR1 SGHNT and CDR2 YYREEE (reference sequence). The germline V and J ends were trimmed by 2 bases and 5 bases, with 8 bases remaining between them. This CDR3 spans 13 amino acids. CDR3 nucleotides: TGTGCCAGCAGCTTTAGCAGGGACAATGAGCAGTTCTTC. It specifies CASSFSRDNEQFF.

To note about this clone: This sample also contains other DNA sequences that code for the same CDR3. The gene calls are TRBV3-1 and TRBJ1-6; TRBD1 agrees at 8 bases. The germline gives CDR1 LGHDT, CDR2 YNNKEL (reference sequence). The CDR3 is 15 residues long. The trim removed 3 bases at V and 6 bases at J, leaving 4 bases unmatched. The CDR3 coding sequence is TGTGCCAGCAGCCAGGGTGACAGGGGTAATTCACCCCTCCACTTT. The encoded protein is CASSQGDRGNSPLHF.

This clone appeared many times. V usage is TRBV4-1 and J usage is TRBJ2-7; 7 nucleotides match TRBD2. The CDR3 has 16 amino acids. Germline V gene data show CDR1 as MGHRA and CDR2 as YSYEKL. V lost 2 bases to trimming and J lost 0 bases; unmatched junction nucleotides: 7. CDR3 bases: TGCGCCAGCAGCCAACGACCGGGACTAATCTCCTACGAGCAGTACTTC. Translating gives CASSQRPGLISYEQYF.

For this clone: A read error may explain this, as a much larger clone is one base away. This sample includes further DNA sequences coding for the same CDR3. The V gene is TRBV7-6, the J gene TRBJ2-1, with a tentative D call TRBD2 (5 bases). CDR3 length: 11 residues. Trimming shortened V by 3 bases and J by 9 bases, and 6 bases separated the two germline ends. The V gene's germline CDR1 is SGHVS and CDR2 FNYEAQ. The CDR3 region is CASSLLAEQFF. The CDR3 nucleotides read TGTGCCAGCAGCTTGCTAGCTGAGCAGTTCTTC.

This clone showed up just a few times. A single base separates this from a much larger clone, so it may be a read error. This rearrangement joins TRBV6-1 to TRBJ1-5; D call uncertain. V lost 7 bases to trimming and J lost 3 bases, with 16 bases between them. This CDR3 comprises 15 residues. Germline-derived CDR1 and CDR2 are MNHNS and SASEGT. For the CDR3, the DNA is TGTGCCAGCACCATTCGAGGCAGCACCAATCAGCCCCAGCATTTT. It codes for CASTIRGSTNQPQHF.

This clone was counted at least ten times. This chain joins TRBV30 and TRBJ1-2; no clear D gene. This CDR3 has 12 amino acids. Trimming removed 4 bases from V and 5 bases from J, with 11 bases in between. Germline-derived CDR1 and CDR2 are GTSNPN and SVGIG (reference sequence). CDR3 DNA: TGTGCCTGGACCGACACAGCTTATGGCTACACCTTC. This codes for CAWTDTAYGYTF.

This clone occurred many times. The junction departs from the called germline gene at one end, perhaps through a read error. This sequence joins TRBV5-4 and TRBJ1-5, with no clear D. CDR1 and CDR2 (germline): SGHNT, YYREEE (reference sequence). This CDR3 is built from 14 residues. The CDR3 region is CAGSLFGQAQPQHF. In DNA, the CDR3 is TGTGCCGGCAGCTTGTTTGGGCAGGCTCAGCCCCAGCATTTT. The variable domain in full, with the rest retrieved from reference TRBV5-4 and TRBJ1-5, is ETGVTQSPTHLIKTRGQQVTLRCSSQSGHNTVSWYQQALGQGPQFIFQYYREEENGRGNFPPRFSGLQFPNYSSELNVNALELDDSALYLCAGSLFGQAQPQHFGDGTRLSIL.

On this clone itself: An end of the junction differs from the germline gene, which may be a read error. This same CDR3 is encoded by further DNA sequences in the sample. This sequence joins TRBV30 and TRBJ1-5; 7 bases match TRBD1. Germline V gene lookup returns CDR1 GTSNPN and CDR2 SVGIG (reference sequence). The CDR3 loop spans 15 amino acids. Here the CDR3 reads CAWSLGTERNQPQHF. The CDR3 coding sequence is TGTGCCTGGAGCCTAGGGACAGAGCGCAATCAGCCCCAACATTTT.

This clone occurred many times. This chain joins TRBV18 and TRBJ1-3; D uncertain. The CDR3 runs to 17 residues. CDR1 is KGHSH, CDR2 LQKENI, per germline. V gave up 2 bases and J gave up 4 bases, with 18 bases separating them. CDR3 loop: CASSPGRIKGAGNTIYF. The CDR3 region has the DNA TGTGCCAGCTCACCAGGCCGCATCAAGGGTGCCGGAAACACCATATATTTT.

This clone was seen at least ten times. The CDR3 reads CASRRVGEQFF. The CDR3 region has the DNA TGTGCCAGCAGGAGGGTCGGTGAGCAGTTCTTC. The rearrangement uses TRBV14 and TRBJ2-1, with TRBD2 as a possible D gene (5 bases). The germline gives CDR1 SGHDN, CDR2 FVKESK. V was shortened by 6 bases and J by 9 bases, with 9 bases between the two germline ends. There are 11 residues in the CDR3.

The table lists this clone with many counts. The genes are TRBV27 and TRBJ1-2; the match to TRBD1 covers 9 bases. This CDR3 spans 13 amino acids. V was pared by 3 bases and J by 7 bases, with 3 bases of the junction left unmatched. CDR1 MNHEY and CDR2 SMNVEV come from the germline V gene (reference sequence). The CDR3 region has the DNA TGTGCCAGCAGTTTCAGGACAGGGGCTGGCTACACCTTC. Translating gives CASSFRTGAGYTF.

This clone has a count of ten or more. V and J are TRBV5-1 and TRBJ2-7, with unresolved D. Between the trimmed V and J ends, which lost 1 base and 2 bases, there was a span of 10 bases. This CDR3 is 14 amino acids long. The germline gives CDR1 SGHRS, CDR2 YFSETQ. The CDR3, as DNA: TGCGCCAGCAGCTTGTCCAACGGACCCTACGAGCAGTACTTC. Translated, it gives CASSLSNGPYEQYF.

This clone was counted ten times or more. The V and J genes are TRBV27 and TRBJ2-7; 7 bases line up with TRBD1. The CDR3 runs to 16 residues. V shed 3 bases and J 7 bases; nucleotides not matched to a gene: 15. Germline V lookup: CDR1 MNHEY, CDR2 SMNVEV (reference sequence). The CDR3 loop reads CASSFLDRRNPIEQYF. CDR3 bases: TGTGCCAGCAGTTTCTTGGACAGGCGCAACCCCATTGAGCAGTACTTC.

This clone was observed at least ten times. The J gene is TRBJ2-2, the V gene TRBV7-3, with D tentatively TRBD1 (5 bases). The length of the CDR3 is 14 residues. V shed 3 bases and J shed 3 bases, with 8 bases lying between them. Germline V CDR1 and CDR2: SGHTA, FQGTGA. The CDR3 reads CASSLEGDTGELFF. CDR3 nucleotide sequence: TGTGCCAGCAGCTTGGAAGGGGACACCGGGGAGCTGTTTTTT.

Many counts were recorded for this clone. The CDR3 region has the DNA TGTGCCAGCAGATCCTTCGGTGATGATACGCAGTATTTT. Amino acid sequence: CASRSFGDDTQYF. V usage is TRBV5-4 and J usage is TRBJ2-3; D is unclear. The germline V gene has CDR1 SGHNT and CDR2 YYREEE (reference sequence). The CDR3 is 13 residues long. Trimming took 5 bases from V and 6 from J, leaving 13 bases between them.